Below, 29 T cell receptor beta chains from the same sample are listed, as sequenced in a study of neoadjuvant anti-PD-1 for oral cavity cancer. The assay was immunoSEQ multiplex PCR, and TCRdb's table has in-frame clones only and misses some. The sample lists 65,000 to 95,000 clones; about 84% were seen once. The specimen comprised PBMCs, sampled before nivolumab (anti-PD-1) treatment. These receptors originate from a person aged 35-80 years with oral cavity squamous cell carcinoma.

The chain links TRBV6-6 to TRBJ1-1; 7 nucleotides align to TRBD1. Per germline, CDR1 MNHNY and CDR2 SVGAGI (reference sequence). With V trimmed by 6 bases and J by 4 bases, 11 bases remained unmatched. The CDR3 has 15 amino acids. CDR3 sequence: CASRSGQALSTEAFF. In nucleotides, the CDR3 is TGTGCCAGCAGATCCGGACAGGCCCTCTCCACTGAAGCTTTCTTT.

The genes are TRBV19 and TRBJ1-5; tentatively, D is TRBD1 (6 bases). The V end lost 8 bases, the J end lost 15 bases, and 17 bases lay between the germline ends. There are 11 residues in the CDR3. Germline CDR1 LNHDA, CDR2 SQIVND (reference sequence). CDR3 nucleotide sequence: TGTGCCAGTCTAGTGCGGGGCAGGGGGCATTTT. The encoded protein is CASLVRGRGHF.

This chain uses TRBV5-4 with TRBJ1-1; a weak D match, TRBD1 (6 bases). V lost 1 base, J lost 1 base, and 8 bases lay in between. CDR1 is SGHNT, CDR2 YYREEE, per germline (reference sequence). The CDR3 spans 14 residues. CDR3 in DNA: TGTGCCAGCAGCTTGCAGGGGCCGAACACTGAAGCTTTCTTT. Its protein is CASSLQGPNTEAFF.

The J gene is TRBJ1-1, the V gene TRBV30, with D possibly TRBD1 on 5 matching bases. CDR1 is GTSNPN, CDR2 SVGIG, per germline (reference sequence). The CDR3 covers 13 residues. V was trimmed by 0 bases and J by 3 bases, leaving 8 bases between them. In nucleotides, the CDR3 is TGTGCCTGGAGTGTGGGGGGGGACACTGAAGCTTTCTTT. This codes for CAWSVGGDTEAFF.

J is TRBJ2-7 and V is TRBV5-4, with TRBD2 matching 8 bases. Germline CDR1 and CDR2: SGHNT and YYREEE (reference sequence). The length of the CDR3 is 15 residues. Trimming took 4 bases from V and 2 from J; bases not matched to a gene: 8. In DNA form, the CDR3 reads TGTGCCAGCAGCCCGGGGGGGCGGGATGCCTACGAGCAGTACTTC. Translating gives CASSPGGRDAYEQYF.

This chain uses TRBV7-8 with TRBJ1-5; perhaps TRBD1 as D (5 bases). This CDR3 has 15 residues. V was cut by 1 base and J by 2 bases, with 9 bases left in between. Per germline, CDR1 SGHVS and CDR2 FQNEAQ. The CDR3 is CASSLVGGGNQPQHF. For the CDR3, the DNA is TGTGCCAGCAGCTTAGTAGGAGGGGGCAATCAGCCCCAGCATTTT. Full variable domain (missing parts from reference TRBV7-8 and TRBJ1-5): GAGVSQSPRYKVAKRGQDVALRCDPISGHVSLFWYQQALGQGPEFLTYFQNEAQLDKSGLPSDRFFAERPEGSVSTLKIQRTQQEDSAVYLCASSLVGGGNQPQHFGDGTRLSIL.

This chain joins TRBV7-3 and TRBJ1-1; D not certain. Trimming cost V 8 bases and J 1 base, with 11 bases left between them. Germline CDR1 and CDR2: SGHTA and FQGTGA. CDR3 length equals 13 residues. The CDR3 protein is CASALDGNTEAFF. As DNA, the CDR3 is TGTGCCAGCGCATTGGACGGGAACACTGAAGCTTTCTTT.

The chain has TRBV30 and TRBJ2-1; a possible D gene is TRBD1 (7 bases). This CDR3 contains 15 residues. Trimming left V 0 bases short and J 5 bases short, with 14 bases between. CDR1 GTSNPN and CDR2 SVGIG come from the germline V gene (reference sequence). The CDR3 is CAWSVQVRGDNEQFF. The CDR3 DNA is TGTGCCTGGAGTGTACAGGTCAGGGGGGACAATGAGCAGTTCTTC.

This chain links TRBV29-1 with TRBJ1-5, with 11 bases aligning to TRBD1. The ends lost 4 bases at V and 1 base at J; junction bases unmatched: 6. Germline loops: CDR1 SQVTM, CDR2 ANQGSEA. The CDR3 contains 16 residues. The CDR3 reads CSVGFGQGASNQPQHF. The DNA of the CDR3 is TGCAGCGTTGGGTTTGGACAGGGGGCGAGCAATCAGCCCCAGCATTTT.

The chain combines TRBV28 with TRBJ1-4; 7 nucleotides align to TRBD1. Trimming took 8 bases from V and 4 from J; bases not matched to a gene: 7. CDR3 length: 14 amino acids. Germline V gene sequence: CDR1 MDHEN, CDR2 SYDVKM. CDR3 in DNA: TGTGCCAGCGCGCCAGGGGGACTTAATGAAAAACTGTTTTTT. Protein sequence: CASAPGGLNEKLFF.

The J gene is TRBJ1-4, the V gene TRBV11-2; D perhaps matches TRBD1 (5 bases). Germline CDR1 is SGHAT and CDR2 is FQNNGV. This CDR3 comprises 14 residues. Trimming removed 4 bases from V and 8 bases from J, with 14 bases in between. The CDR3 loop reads CASSSQAGTEKLFF. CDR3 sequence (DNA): TGTGCCAGCAGCTCGCAAGCCGGGACCGAAAAACTGTTTTTT.

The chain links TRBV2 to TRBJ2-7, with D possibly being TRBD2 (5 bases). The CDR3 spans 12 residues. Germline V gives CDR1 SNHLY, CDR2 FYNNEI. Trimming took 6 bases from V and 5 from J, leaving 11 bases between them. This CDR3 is CASRDFRDEQYF. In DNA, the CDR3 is TGTGCCAGCAGGGACTTCCGGGACGAGCAGTACTTC.

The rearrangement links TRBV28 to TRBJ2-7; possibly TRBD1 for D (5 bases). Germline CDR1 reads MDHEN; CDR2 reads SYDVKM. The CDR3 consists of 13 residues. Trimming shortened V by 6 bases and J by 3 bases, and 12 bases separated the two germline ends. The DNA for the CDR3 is TGTGCCAGCAGCTGGACAACGAGCTACGAGCAGTACTTC. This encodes CASSWTTSYEQYF. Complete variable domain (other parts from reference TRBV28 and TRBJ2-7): DVKVTQSSRYLVKRTGEKVFLECVQDMDHENMFWYRQDPGLGLRLIYFSYDVKMKEKGDIPEGYSVSREKKERFSLILESASTNQTSMYLCASSWTTSYEQYFGPGTRLTVT.

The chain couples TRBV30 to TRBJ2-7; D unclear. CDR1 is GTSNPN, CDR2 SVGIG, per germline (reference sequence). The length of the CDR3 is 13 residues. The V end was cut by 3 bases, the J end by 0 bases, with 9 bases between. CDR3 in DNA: TGTGCCTGGAGGCCGGGCGGCTCCTACGAGCAGTACTTC. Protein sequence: CAWRPGGSYEQYF.

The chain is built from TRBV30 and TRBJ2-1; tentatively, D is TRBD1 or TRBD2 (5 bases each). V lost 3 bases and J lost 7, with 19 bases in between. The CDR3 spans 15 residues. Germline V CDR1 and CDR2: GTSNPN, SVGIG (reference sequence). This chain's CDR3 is CAWRAGTTRANEQFF. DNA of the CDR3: TGTGCCTGGAGGGCCGGGACCACCAGAGCGAATGAGCAGTTCTTC.

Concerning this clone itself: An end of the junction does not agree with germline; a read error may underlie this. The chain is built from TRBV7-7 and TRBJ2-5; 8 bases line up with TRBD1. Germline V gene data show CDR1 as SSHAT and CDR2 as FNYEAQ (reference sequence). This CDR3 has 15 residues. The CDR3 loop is CASSLGTGYQETQYF. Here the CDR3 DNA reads TGTGCTAGCAGCTTAGGGACAGGCTATCAAGAGACCCAGTACTTC. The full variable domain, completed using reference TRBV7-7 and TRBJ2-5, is GAGVSQSPRYKVTKRGQDVTLRCDPISSHATLYWYQQALGQGPEFLTYFNYEAQPDKSGLPSDRFSAERPEGSISTLTIQRTEQRDSAMYRCASSLGTGYQETQYFGPGTRLLVL.

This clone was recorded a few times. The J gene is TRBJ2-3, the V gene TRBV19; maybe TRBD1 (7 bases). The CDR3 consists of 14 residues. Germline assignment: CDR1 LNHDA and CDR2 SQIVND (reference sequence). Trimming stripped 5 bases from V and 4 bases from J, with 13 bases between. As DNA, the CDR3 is TGTGCCAGTAGTTCGGAGGGGGCAGCAGATACGCAGTATTTT. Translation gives CASSSEGAADTQYF.

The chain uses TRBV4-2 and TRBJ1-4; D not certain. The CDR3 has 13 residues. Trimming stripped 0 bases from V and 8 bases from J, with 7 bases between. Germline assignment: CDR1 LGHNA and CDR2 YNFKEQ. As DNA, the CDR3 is TGTGCCAGCAGCCAAGAACTATACGAAAAACTGTTTTTT. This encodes CASSQELYEKLFF.

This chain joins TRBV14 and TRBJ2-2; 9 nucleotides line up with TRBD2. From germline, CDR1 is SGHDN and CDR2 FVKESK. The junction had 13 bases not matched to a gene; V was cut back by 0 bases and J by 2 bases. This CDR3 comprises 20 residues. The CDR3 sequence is CASSQEPLRLAAYNTGELFF. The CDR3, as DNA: TGTGCCAGCAGCCAAGAACCCTTAAGACTAGCGGCCTATAACACCGGGGAGCTGTTTTTT.

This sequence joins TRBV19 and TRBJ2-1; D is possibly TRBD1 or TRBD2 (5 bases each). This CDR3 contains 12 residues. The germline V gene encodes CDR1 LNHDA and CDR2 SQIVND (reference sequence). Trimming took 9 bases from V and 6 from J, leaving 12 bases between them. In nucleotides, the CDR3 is TGTGCCAGCACCGGGGCCTTCAATGAGCAGTTCTTC. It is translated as CASTGAFNEQFF.

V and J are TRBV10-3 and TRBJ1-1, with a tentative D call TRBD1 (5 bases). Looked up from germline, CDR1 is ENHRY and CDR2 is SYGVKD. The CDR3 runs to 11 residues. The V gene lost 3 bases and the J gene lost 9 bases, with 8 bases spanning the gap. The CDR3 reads CAISDGGKAFF. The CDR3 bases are TGTGCCATCAGTGACGGGGGTAAAGCTTTCTTT.

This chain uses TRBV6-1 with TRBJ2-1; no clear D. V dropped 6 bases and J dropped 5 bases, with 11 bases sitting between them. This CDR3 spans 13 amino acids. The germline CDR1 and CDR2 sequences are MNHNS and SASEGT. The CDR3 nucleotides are TGTGCCAGCAGCGTCTTACTTAACAATGAGCAGTTCTTC. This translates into CASSVLLNNEQFF.

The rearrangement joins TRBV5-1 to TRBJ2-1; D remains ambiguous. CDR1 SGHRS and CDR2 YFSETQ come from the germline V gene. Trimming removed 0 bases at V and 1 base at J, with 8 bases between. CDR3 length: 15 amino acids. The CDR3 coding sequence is TGCGCCAGCAGCTTGGTTGGCCAATCCTACAATGAGCAGTTCTTC. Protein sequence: CASSLVGQSYNEQFF.

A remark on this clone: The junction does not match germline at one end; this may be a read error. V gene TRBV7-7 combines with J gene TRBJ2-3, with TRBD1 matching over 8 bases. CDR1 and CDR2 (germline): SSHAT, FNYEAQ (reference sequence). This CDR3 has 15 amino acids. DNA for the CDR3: TGTGCTAGCAGCCAGGGGGCAGGAGGCACAGATACGCAGTATTTT. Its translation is CASSQGAGGTDTQYF.

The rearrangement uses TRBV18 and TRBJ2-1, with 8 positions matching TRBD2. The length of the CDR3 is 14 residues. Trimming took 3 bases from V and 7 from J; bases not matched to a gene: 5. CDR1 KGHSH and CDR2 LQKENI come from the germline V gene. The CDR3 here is CASSPWTSKNEQFF. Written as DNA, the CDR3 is TGTGCCAGCTCACCTTGGACTAGCAAGAATGAGCAGTTCTTC. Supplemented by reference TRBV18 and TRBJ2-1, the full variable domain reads NAGVMQNPRHLVRRRGQEARLRCSPMKGHSHVYWYRQLPEEGLKFMVYLQKENIIDESGMPKERFSAEFPKEGPSILRIQQVVRGDSAAYFCASSPWTSKNEQFFGPGTRLTVL.

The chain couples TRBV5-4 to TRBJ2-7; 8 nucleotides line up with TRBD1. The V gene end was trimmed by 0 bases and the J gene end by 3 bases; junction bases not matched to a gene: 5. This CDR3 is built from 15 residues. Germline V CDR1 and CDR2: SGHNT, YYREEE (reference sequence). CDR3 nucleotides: TGTGCCAGCAGCTTGGATCAGGGGGCATACTACGAGCAGTACTTC. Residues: CASSLDQGAYYEQYF.

Written as DNA, the CDR3 is TGTGCCAGCAGACAAGCTAACTATGGCTACACCTTC. It specifies CASRQANYGYTF. This chain links TRBV6-5 with TRBJ1-2; D is undetermined. Germline lookup yields CDR1 MNHEY and CDR2 SVGAGI. Trimming pared 6 bases from V and 0 bases from J, leaving 5 bases between. The CDR3 has 12 amino acids.

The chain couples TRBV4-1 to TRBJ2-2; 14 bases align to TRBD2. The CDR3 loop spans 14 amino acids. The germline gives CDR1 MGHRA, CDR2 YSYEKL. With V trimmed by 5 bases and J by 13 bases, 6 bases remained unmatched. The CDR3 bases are TGCGCCAGCAGCGTGGGACTAGCGGGAGTAGGGCTGTTTTTT. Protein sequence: CASSVGLAGVGLFF.

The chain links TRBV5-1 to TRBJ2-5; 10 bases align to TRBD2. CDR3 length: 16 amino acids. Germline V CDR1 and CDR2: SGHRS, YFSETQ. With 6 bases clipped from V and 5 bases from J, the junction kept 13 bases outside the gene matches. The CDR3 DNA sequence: TGCGCCAGCACCCGAGTGGCTAGCGGGAGTAAGGAGACCCAGTACTTC. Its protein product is CASTRVASGSKETQYF.